Described below is a single T cell receptor (beta chain) sequence and its context. Its target is unknown. This sample was taken from a study of blood T cells in healthy people across ages. Study conclusions and caveats: Correlation between TCR beta diversity and naive T cell percentage was strong.

Donors were systemically healthy Caucasian individuals from Russia aged roughly 6 to 100 years. Germline-derived CDR1 and CDR2 are SGHAT and FQNNGV. The CDR3 sequence is 18 residues long. V was clipped by 6 bases and J by 0 bases, with 23 bases between them. A second roughly 6 to 11 cycle PCR used barcoded and J-beta primers. Each cDNA was tagged by a template-switch adaptor containing 12 random nucleotides. TCRdb used MiXCR to reprocess the 5' RACE reads, holding one entry per CDR3 protein. The table shows roughly 1,500,000 distinct CDR3 sequences, with almost 35% occurring only once. This TCR came from a woman in her 30s in good health. The chain is built from TRBV11-2 and TRBJ1-1; D remains ambiguous. The sample comprised blood. Written as DNA, the CDR3 is TGTGCCAGCAGTCCAACCGGGAGAAAGGTAATAATGAACACTGAAGCTTTCTTT. Encoded protein: CASSPTGRKVIMNTEAFF.